The present T cell receptor (beta chain) was sequenced within a study of persistence of HIV-infected CD4 T cells. The stimulus was lysate of CMV-infected fibroblasts, about 11 ug/mL. Sorting selected CD4+ T cells upregulating both CD40 ligand and CD69. This was the immunoSEQ version 4 assay in survey mode. Sequencing used immunoSEQ multiplex PCR; TCRdb keeps in-frame clones, though not all of them. The sample shows roughly 14,000 clones, about 72% of them seen only once. Germline CDR1 is SGDLS and CDR2 is YYNGEE. This CDR3 spans 16 amino acids. The ends were cut back, 4 bases at V and 0 bases at J, with 16 bases in the middle. Only one count was recorded for this clone. Its antigen is still unknown.

V gene TRBV9 combines with J gene TRBJ2-5; TRBD1 or TRBD2 may be the D gene (6 bases each). The source of this sequence is an adult man with HIV who was CMV-seropositive. This specimen consisted of CD4+ T cells sorted from PBMCs after 18-hour stimulation, obtained from a patient who received antiretroviral therapy. The CDR3, as DNA: TGTGCCAGCAGCCCGGTCGGGGGCTGGTACCAAGAGACCCAGTACTTC. It encodes CASSPVGGWYQETQYF.